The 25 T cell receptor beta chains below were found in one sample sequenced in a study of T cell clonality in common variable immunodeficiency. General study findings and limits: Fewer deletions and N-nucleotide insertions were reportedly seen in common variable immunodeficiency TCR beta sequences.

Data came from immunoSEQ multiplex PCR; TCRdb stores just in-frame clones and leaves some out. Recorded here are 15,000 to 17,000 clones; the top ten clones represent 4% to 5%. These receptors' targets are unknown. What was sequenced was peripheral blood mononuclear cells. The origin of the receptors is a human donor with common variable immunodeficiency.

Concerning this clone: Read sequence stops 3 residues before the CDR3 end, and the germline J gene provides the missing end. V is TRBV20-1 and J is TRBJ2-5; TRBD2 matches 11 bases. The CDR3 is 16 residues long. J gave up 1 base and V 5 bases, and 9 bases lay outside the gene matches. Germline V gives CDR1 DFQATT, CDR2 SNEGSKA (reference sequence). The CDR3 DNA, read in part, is TGCAGTGCTTATTCCCCTAGCGGGGGGATCCAAGAGACC. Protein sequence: CSAYSPSGGIQET. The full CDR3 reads CSAYSPSGGIQETQYF.

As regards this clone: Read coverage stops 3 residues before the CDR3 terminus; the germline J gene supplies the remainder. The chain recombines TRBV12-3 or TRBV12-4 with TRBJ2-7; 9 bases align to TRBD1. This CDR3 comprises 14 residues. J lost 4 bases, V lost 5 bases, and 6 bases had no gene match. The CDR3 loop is CASSPGTGRYEQYF. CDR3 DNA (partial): TGTGCCAGCAGTCCCGGGACAGGGAGGTACGAG.

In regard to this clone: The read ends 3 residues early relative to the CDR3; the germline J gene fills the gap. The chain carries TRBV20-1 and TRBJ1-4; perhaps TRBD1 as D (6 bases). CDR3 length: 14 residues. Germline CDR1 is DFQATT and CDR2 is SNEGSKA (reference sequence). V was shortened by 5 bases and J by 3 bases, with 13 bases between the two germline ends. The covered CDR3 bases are TGCAGTGCTTCCAAGGGGGAAGCTAATGAAAAA. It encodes CSASKGEANEK. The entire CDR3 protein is CSASKGEANEKLFF.

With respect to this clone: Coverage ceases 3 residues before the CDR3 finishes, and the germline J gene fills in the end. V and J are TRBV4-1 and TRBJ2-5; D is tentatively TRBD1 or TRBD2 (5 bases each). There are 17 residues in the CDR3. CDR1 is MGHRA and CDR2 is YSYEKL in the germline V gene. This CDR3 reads CASSQPREKGAKRTQYF. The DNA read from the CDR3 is TGCGCCAGCAGTCAGCCGAGGGAGAAAGGGGCAAAGAGAACC.

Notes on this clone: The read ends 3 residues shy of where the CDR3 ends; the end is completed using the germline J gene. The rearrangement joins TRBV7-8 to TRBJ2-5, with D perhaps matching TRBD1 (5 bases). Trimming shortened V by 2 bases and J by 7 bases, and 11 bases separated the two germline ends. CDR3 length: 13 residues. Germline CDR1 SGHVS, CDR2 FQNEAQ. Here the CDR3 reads CASSLRERGTQYF. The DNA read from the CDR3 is TGTGCCAGCAGCTTAAGGGAAAGGGGGACC.

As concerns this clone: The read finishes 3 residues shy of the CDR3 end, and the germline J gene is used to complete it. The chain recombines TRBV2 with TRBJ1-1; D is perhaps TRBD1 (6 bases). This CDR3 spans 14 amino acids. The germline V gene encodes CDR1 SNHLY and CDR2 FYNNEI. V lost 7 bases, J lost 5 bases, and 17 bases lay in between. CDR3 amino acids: CASIRTGSRTEAFF. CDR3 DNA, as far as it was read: TGTGCCAGCATTCGAACAGGGAGTAGGACTGAA.

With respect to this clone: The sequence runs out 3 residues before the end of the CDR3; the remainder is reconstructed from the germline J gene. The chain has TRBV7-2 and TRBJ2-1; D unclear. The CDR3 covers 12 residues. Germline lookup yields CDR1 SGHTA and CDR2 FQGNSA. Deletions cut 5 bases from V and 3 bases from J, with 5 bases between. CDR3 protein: CASSLIYNEQFF. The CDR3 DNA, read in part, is TGTGCCAGCAGCCTTATCTACAATGAG.

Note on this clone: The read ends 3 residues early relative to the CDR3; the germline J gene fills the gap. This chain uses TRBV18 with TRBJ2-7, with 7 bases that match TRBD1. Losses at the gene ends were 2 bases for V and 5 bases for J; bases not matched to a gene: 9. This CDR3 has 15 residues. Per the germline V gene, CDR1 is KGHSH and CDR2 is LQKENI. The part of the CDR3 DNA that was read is TGTGCCAGCTCACCAGCGAGACAGGGCTGGAACGAG. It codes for CASSPARQGWNE. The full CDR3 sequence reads CASSPARQGWNEQYF. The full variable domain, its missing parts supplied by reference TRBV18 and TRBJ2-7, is NAGVMQNPRHLVRRRGQEARLRCSPMKGHSHVYWYRQLPEEGLKFMVYLQKENIIDESGMPKERFSAEFPKEGPSILRIQQVVRGDSAAYFCASSPARQGWNEQYFGPGTRLTVT.

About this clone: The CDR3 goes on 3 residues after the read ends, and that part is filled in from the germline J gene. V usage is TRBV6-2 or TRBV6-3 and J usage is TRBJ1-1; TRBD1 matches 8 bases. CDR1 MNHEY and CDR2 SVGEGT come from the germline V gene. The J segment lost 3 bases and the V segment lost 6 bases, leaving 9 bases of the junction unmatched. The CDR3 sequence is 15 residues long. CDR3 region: CASRLRTTGDTEAFF. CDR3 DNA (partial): TGTGCCAGCAGACTACGAACGACAGGGGACACTGAA.

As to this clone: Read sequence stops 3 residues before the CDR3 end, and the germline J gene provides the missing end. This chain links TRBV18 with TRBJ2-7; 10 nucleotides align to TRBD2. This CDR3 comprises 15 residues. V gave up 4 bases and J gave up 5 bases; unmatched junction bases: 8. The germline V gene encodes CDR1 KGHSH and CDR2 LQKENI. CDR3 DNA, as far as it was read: TGTGCCAGCTCACTTACCGGGACTAGCGTGGACGAG. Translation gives CASSLTGTSVDE. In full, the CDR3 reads CASSLTGTSVDEQYF.

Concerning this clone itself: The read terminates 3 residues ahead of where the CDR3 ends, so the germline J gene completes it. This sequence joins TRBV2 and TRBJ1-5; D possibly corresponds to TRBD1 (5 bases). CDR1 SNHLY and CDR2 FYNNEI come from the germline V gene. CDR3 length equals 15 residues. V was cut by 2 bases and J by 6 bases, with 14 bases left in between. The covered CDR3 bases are TGTGCCAGCAGTGAACGGCGGGGGATGGGTCAGCCC. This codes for CASSERRGMGQP. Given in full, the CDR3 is CASSERRGMGQPQHF.

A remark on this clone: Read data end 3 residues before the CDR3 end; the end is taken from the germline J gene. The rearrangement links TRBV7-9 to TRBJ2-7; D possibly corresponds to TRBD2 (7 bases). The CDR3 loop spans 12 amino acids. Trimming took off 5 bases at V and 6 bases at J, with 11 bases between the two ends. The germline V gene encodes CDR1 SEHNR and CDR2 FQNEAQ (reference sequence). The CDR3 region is CASSEGGGEQYF. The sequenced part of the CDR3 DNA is TGTGCCAGCAGCGAAGGGGGGGGCGAG.

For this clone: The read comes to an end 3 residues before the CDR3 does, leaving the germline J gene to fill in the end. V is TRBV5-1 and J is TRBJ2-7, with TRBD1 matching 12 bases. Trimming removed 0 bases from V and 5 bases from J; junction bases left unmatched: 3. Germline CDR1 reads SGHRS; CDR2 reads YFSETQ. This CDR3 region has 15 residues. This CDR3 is CASSLAGTGGNEQYF. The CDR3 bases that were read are TGCGCCAGCAGCTTGGCCGGGACAGGGGGCAACGAG.

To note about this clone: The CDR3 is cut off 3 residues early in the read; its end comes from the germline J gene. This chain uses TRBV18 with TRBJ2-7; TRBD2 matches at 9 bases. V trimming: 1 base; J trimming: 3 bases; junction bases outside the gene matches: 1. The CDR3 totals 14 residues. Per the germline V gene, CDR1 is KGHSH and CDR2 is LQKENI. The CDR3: CASSPLAGVYEQYF. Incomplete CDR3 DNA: TGTGCCAGCTCACCACTAGCGGGAGTCTACGAG.

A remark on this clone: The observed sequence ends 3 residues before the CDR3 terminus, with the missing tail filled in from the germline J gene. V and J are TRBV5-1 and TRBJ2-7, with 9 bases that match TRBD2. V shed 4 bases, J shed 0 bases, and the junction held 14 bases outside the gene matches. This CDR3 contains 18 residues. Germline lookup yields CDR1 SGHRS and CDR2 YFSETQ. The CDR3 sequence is CASSPREAGGTLSYEQYF. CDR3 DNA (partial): TGCGCCAGCAGCCCCCGGGAAGCGGGGGGAACTCTCTCCTACGAG.

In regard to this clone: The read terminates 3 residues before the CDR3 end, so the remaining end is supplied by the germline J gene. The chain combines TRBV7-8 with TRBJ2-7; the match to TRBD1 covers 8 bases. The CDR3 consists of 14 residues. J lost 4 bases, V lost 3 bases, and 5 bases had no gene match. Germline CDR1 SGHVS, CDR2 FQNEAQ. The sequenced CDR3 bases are TGTGCCAGCAGCTTGCAGGGGGCGGCATACGAG. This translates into CASSLQGAAYE. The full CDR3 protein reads CASSLQGAAYEQYF.

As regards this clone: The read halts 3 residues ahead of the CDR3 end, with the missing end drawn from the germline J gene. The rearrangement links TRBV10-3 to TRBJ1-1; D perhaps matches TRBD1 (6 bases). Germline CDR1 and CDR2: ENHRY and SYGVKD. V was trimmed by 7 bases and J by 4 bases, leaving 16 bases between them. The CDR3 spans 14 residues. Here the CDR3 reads CAITSTGFATEAFF. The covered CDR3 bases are TGTGCCATCACATCGACAGGATTTGCCACTGAA.

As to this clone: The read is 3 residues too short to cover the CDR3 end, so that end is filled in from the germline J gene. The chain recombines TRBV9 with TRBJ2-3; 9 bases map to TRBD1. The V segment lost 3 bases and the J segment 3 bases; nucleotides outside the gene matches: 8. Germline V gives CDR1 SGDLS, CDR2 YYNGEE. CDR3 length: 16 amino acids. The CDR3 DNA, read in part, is TGTGCCAGCAGCGGCCCCGGGACAGGGATAACAGATACG. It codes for CASSGPGTGITDT. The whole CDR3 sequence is CASSGPGTGITDTQYF.

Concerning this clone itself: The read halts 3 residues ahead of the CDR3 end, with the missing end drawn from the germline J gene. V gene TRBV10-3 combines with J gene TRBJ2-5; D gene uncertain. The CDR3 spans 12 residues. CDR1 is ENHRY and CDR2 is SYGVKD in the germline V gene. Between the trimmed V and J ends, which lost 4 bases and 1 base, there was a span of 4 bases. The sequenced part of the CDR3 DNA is TGTGCCATCAGTGCCTTCCAAGAGACC. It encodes CAISAFQET. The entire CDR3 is CAISAFQETQYF.

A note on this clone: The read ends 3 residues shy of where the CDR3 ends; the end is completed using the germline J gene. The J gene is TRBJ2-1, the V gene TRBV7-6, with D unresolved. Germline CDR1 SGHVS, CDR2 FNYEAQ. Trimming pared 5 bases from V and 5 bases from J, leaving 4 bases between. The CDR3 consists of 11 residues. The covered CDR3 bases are TGTGCCAGCAGCCGTAACAATGAG. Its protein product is CASSRNNE. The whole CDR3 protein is CASSRNNEQFF.

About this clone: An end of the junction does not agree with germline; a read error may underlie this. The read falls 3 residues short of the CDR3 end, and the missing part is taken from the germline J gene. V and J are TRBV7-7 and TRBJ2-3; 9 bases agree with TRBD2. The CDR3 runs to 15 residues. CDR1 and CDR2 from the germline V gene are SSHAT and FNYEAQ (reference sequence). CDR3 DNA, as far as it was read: TGTGCTAGCAGCAAAGCTAGCGGGACCCCAGATACG. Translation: CASSKASGTPDT. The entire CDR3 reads CASSKASGTPDTQYF.

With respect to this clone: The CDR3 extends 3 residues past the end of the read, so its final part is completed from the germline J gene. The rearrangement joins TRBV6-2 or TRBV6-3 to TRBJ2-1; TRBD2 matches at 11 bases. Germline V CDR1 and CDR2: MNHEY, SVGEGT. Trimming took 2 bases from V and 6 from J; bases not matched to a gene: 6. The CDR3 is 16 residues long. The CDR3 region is CASSYGLLAGGNEQFF. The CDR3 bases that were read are TGTGCCAGCAGTTACGGGCTGCTAGCGGGGGGCAATGAG.

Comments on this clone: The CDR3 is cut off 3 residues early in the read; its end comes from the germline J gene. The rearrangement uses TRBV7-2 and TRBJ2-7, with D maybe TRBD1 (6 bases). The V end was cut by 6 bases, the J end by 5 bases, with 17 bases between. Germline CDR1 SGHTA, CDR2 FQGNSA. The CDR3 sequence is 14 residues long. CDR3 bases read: TGTGCCAGCAGTCTACTCCAGGGGCGCGACGAG. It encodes CASSLLQGRDE. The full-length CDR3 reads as CASSLLQGRDEQYF. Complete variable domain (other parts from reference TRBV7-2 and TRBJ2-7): GAGVSQSPSNKVTEKGKDVELRCDPISGHTALYWYRQSLGQGLEFLIYFQGNSAPDKSGLPSDRFSAERTGGSVSTLTIQRTQQEDSAVYLCASSLLQGRDEQYFGPGTRLTVT.

The sequenced part of the CDR3 DNA is TGTGCCAGCAGTTACCCACCACGGACTAGCGACGAG. It specifies CASSYPPRTSDE. The full CDR3 protein reads CASSYPPRTSDEQYF. This chain connects TRBV6-2 or TRBV6-3 to TRBJ2-7; 9 positions match TRBD2. The CDR3 end falls 3 residues outside the read, so it is completed with the germline J gene. Trimming removed 2 bases from V and 5 bases from J; junction bases left unmatched: 7. The germline CDR1 and CDR2 sequences are MNHEY and SVGEGT. The CDR3 has 15 residues.

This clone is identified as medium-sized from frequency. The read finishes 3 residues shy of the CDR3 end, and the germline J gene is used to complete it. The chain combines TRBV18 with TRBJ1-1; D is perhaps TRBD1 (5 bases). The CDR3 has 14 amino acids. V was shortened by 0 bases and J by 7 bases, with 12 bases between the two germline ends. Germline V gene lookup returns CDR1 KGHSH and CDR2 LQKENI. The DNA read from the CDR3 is TGTGCCAGCTCACCACCGGGTCAGGGTGGTGAA. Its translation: CASSPPGQGGE. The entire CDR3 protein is CASSPPGQGGEAFF.